One and the same sample provided the 10 T cell receptor delta chains below, sequenced in a study of gamma-delta chains in newborns, infants, children. TCRdb re-processed the reads using CATT. The sample has 6,500 to 8,000 delta-chain clones; 10% to 12% are singletons. The specimen was blood. The origin of the receptors is a child who was a newborn, infant or young child, either healthy, febrile or measles-vaccinated (not recorded which).

Note on this clone: A junction boundary mismatches the germline segment, possibly from a read error. This chain joins TRDV2 and TRDJ1; 9 bases agree with TRDD3. The J gene is absent in TCRdb and was assigned here via DNA matching to germline. Germline assignment: CDR1 GEAIGNYY and CDR2 EKD. The CDR3 length is 23 residues. In nucleotides, the CDR3 is TGTGCATGTGACACCGTTTCTTCGGTGAGTTGTACTGGGGGAGCTTCTTACACCGATAAACTCATCTTT. It specifies CACDTVSSVSCTGGASYTDKLIF.

This clone has more than one count but fewer than ten. This may be a read error: a much more frequent sequence differs by one nucleotide. Other DNA sequences in the same sample also yield this CDR3. V is TRDV2 and J is TRDJ1, with TRDD3 as a possible D gene (6 bases). Germline values: CDR1 GEAIGNYY, CDR2 EKD. CDR3 size: 16 residues. The CDR3 DNA sequence: TGTGCCTGTGACACTCTTGGGGATTTGTACACTGATAAACTCATCTTT. It specifies CACDTLGDLYTDKLIF.

The genes are TRDV2 and TRDJ1; a possible D gene is TRDD3 (6 bases). V shed 0 bases and J shed 0 bases, with 25 bases lying between them. The CDR3 contains 20 residues. Germline V lookup: CDR1 GEAIGNYY, CDR2 EKD. For the CDR3, the DNA is TGTGCCTGTGACACCGTCAGGTCGGGGGAGGGGCCGCAGTACACCGATAAACTCATCTTT. It specifies CACDTVRSGEGPQYTDKLIF.

To note about this clone: This same CDR3 is encoded by further DNA sequences in the sample. The chain couples TRDV2 to TRDJ2; 9 positions match TRDD3. CDR1 GEAIGNYY and CDR2 EKD come from the germline V gene. The CDR3 loop spans 17 amino acids. The V segment lost 4 bases and the J segment 0 bases; nucleotides outside the gene matches: 8. This CDR3 is CACDPLGDLALTAQLFF. The CDR3 nucleotides read TGTGCCTGTGATCCTCTGGGGGATCTGGCTTTGACAGCACAACTCTTCTTT.

Relative to its sample, this clone is medium-sized. This sample includes further DNA sequences coding for the same CDR3. CDR3 DNA: TGTGCCTGTGACACTGGGGGATACGATGGCTCCTGGGACACCCGACAGATGTTTTTC. It is translated as CACDTGGYDGSWDTRQMFF. The rearrangement links TRDV2 to TRDJ3, with 11 bases fitting TRDD3. The CDR3 loop spans 19 amino acids. CDR1 is GEAIGNYY and CDR2 is EKD in the germline V gene. The V and J ends lost 1 base and 0 bases, in that order; junction bases with no gene match: 4.

This chain joins TRDV2 and TRDJ1, with 8 positions matching TRDD3. TCRdb gives no J gene; it was assigned here by matching the DNA to germline. The CDR3 has 15 amino acids. Germline CDR1 and CDR2: GEAIGNYY and EKD. Germline trimming cut 5 bases from V and 2 bases from J; bases unmatched to any gene: 9. CDR3 coding DNA: TGTGCCTGTGTGGTACTGGGGGCCCCGACCGATAAACTCATCTTT. Translated: CACVVLGAPTDKLIF.

This clone was seen a handful of times. One end of the junction is discordant with germline, which a read error may explain. The sample holds other DNA sequences that translate to the same CDR3. This chain's CDR3 is CACDTVGEYTDKLIF. DNA for the CDR3: TGTGCCTGTGACACCGTGGGGGAGTACACTGATAAACTCATCTTT. J is TRDJ1 and V is TRDV2, with 7 bases identical to TRDD3. The CDR3 runs 15 residues. CDR1 is GEAIGNYY, CDR2 EKD, per germline.

This clone was detected only a few times. Given a far larger clone just one base away, this is likely a sequencing read error. V usage is TRDV2 and J usage is TRDJ2; D is possibly TRDD3 (6 bases). TCRdb leaves out the J gene; it was filled in here by matching the DNA to germline. Per the germline V gene, CDR1 is GEAIGNYY and CDR2 is EKD. The CDR3 runs to 15 residues. The chain's CDR3 is CACDSLGALTAKLFF. CDR3 coding DNA: TGTGCCTGTGACAGCTTGGGGGCTCTCACAGCAAAACTCTTCTTT.

This clone rates as medium-sized (0.01 to 0.1%). The V gene is TRDV2, the J gene TRDJ1; perhaps TRDD3 as D (5 bases). This CDR3 has 14 amino acids. Germline loops: CDR1 GEAIGNYY, CDR2 EKD. The germline V and J ends were trimmed by 0 bases and 0 bases, with 7 bases remaining between them. Written as DNA, the CDR3 is TGTGCCTGTGACACCCTGGGTAACACCGATAAACTCATCTTT. It yields the protein CACDTLGNTDKLIF.

This rearrangement joins TRDV2 to TRDJ3; TRDD3 aligns across 12 bases. The J gene, absent from TCRdb, was called here by matching the DNA to germline. In germline, CDR1 is GEAIGNYY, CDR2 EKD. V was clipped by 3 bases and J by 0 bases; unmatched bases: 8. CDR3 length: 20 amino acids. CDR3 sequence: CACDRLGDTWSSWDTRQMFF. CDR3 in DNA: TGTGCCTGTGACCGACTGGGGGATACTTGGAGCTCCTGGGACACCCGACAGATGTTTTTC.